Below, 17 T cell receptor beta chains from the same sample are listed, as sequenced in a study of post-analysis software for immune sequencing data. These receptors are not linked to any known antigen. Presence of unique molecular identifiers characterized the TCR beta cDNA libraries. TCRdb re-derived calls from the PCR reads in MiXCR, one entry per CDR3 protein. The sample holds fewer than 850,000 distinct CDR3 sequences, 25% to 30% seen once. General study points: A few TRBV segments (TRBV5-6, TRBV5-1 and TRBV20-1 among them) occurred more frequently in patients than in controls.

The sample comprised blood. The origin of the receptors is a girl aged 10 to 17 with multiple sclerosis.

The V call is TRBV20-1, the J call TRBJ1-5, with 8 bases that match TRBD1. In germline, CDR1 is DFQATT, CDR2 SNEGSKA (reference sequence). The CDR3 consists of 14 residues. V lost 1 base to trimming and J lost 8 bases; unmatched junction nucleotides: 7. This CDR3 is CSARGLDRVKPQHF. The CDR3 DNA reads as TGCAGTGCTAGAGGTTTGGACAGGGTGAAGCCCCAGCATTTT.

The chain joins TRBV10-3 to TRBJ1-1; no clear D. In germline, CDR1 is ENHRY, CDR2 SYGVKD. V lost 2 bases to trimming and J lost 1 base, with 11 bases between them. The CDR3 totals 15 residues. CDR3 nucleotide sequence: TGTGCCATCAGTGAGAAGGCAGGTCCGAACACTGAAGCTTTCTTT. Protein: CAISEKAGPNTEAFF.

This clonotype was seen only a few times. The V gene is TRBV6-1, the J gene TRBJ1-4, with D perhaps matching TRBD1 (6 bases). V shed 1 base and J shed 8 bases, with 11 bases lying between them. The CDR3 totals 14 residues. Germline assignment: CDR1 MNHNS and CDR2 SASEGT. The CDR3 bases are TGTGCCAGCAGTGAAGAAGGGGGTAGGGAAAAACTGTTTTTT. Translation gives CASSEEGGREKLFF.

This clonotype was detected ten times or more. The V gene is TRBV6-6, the J gene TRBJ2-7, with 8 bases matching TRBD2. The CDR3 totals 16 residues. CDR1 is MNHNY, CDR2 SVGAGI, per germline (reference sequence). V dropped 6 bases and J dropped 2; count of bases not matched to a gene: 12. CDR3 sequence reads: CASSRQLAALTYEQYF. The CDR3 region has the DNA TGTGCCAGCAGCCGACAACTAGCGGCCCTTACCTACGAGCAGTACTTC.

The chain links TRBV20-1 to TRBJ2-7, with TRBD1 matching 9 bases. This CDR3 region has 15 residues. Looked up from germline, CDR1 is DFQATT and CDR2 is SNEGSKA (reference sequence). In DNA, the CDR3 is TGCAGCGCTCCCCTCCGGGACAGGGTCAACGACGAGCAGTACTTC. Its translation is CSAPLRDRVNDEQYF.

The rearrangement uses TRBV5-1 and TRBJ1-2; the D is unclear. Per the germline V gene, CDR1 is SGHRS and CDR2 is YFSETQ. The CDR3 extends over 14 amino acids. Trimming pared 4 bases from V and 5 bases from J, leaving 15 bases between. CDR3 coding DNA: TGCGCCAGCAGCCCAGCGGCAGTCGAATATGGCTACACCTTC. Encoded protein: CASSPAAVEYGYTF.

The DNA for the CDR3 is TGCGCCAGCAGCCCGGGACAGGGGGCCACTGAAGCTTTCTTT. As protein: CASSPGQGATEAFF. This sequence joins TRBV5-1 and TRBJ1-1, with 12 positions matching TRBD1. The CDR3 totals 14 residues. Trimming cost V 4 bases and J 4 bases; bases outside gene matches: 2. The germline V gene has CDR1 SGHRS and CDR2 YFSETQ.

The V and J genes are TRBV20-1 and TRBJ2-1; tentatively, D is TRBD1 (5 bases). With 6 bases removed from V and 12 bases from J, the gap between germline ends came to 18 bases. The CDR3 totals 12 residues. Germline V gives CDR1 DFQATT, CDR2 SNEGSKA (reference sequence). CDR3 sequence reads: CSAGQGRWWQFF. The CDR3 bases are TGCAGTGCGGGGCAGGGCCGTTGGTGGCAGTTCTTC.

This clonotype was found a few times. The J gene is TRBJ2-3, the V gene TRBV7-9; D not resolved. V was pared by 5 bases and J by 0 bases, with 15 bases between. From germline, CDR1 is SEHNR and CDR2 FQNEAQ (reference sequence). This CDR3 region has 16 residues. CDR3 protein: CASSGVQSPSTDTQYF. CDR3 DNA sequence: TGTGCCAGCAGCGGGGTACAGAGCCCTAGCACAGATACGCAGTATTTT.

This clonotype was picked up a small number of times. V gene TRBV7-2 combines with J gene TRBJ1-2; a possible D gene is TRBD1 (6 bases). V was clipped by 4 bases and J by 4 bases, with 16 bases between them. CDR3 length: 15 amino acids. Germline V lookup: CDR1 SGHTA, CDR2 FQGNSA. CDR3 in amino acids: CASSSDGTFGYGYTF. In DNA, the CDR3 is TGTGCCAGCAGCTCCGACGGGACATTCGGCTATGGCTACACCTTC.

This clonotype has more than one count but fewer than ten. CDR3 residues: CASRQINTEAFF. In DNA, the CDR3 is TGTGCCAGTAGACAGATAAACACTGAAGCTTTCTTT. The rearrangement joins TRBV19 to TRBJ1-1; unclear D gene. Germline assignment: CDR1 LNHDA and CDR2 SQIVND (reference sequence). The CDR3 has 12 amino acids. Between the trimmed V and J ends, which lost 6 bases and 2 bases, there was a span of 7 bases. Combining the CDR3 with reference TRBV19 and TRBJ1-1 gives the whole variable domain DGGITQSPKYLFRKEGQNVTLSCEQNLNHDAMYWYRQDPGQGLRLIYYSQIVNDFQKGDIAEGYSVSREKKESFPLTVTSAQKNPTAFYLCASRQINTEAFFGQGTRLTVV.

This clonotype was seen only a few times. The chain employs TRBV12-3 or TRBV12-4 and TRBJ2-7, with D possibly being TRBD1 or TRBD2 (5 bases each). The V end lost 1 base, the J end lost 6 bases, and 10 bases lay between the germline ends. CDR3 length equals 13 residues. CDR3 sequence: CASSLGLGGEQYF. CDR3 in DNA: TGTGCCAGCAGTTTAGGCCTTGGGGGCGAGCAGTACTTC.

The chain employs TRBV12-3 or TRBV12-4 and TRBJ2-5; TRBD2 aligns across 9 bases. The DNA end lines up better with TRBJ2-7; the J call may be wrong. This CDR3 spans 14 amino acids. The CDR3 bases are TGTGCCAGCAGTTTTCGCGGGAGGGACGCCGAGCAGTACTTC. Amino acid sequence: CASSFRGRDAEQYF.

This clonotype occurred a few times. CDR3 in DNA: TGTGCCAGCAGCCCACGGACAGGGAACACCGGGGAGCTGTTTTTT. It codes for CASSPRTGNTGELFF. The rearrangement joins TRBV9 to TRBJ2-2; 7 nucleotides match TRBD1. The CDR3 is made up of 15 amino acids. V was clipped by 4 bases and J by 1 base; unmatched bases: 4. The germline gives CDR1 SGDLS, CDR2 YYNGEE.

This clonotype has just a few counts. The V call is TRBV15, the J call TRBJ1-4; D might be TRBD1 (6 bases). CDR1 is LNHNV and CDR2 is YYDKDF in the germline V gene (reference sequence). CDR3 length equals 15 residues. The V end lost 0 bases, the J end lost 4 bases, and 9 bases lay between the germline ends. The CDR3 reads CATSRDPGVNEKLFF. CDR3 in DNA: TGTGCCACCAGCAGAGATCCAGGGGTTAATGAAAAACTGTTTTTT.

The chain combines TRBV29-1 with TRBJ2-2; 7 nucleotides align to TRBD2. J was trimmed by 7 bases and V by 2 bases; bases with no gene match: 10. The V gene's germline CDR1 is SQVTM and CDR2 ANQGSEA. The CDR3 runs 15 residues. CDR3 coding DNA: TGCAGCGTTGAACGATTAGCCCCGGGGGGCGGGGAGCTGTTTTTT. It encodes CSVERLAPGGGELFF.

This clonotype was observed a few times. The chain couples TRBV4-3 to TRBJ1-5, with 11 bases identical to TRBD1. The CDR3 consists of 15 residues. V lost 4 bases, J lost 5 bases, and 4 bases stayed unmatched. In germline, CDR1 is LGHNA, CDR2 YSLEER. CDR3 amino acids: CASSPGTGGYQPQHF. The CDR3 DNA reads TGCGCCAGCAGCCCCGGGACAGGGGGTTATCAGCCCCAGCATTTT.